Presented here are 29 T cell receptor beta chains from one specimen sequenced in a study of shared clonotypes between healthy human individuals. Method: immunoSEQ multiplex PCR; TCRdb's copy keeps in-frame clones and lacks some. The table lists around 1.5 million clones, 95% to 99% of them singletons. The specimen sequenced was naive CD4+ T cells sorted from blood. The sample's subset: CD45RA+ positively selected. The source of these receptors is a man between 25 and 39 years old in good health.

The J gene is TRBJ1-5, the V gene TRBV19; no clear D. Germline CDR1 LNHDA, CDR2 SQIVND (reference sequence). This CDR3 has 17 amino acids. V shed 3 bases and J shed 1 base, with 16 bases lying between them. CDR3: CASSMGGGRGSNQPQHF. The CDR3 DNA follows: TGTGCCAGTAGTATGGGTGGAGGGCGAGGGAGCAATCAGCCCCAGCATTTT.

The gene calls are TRBV18 and TRBJ2-1; TRBD2 aligns across 13 bases. In germline, CDR1 is KGHSH, CDR2 LQKENI. This CDR3 contains 15 residues. V was clipped by 5 bases and J by 7 bases; unmatched bases: 5. The CDR3 spells CASSSGLAGVNEQFF. The CDR3 nucleotides read TGTGCCAGCTCATCCGGACTAGCGGGAGTAAATGAGCAGTTCTTC.

The sample holds one count of this clone. The chain links TRBV28 to TRBJ2-5; 8 bases match TRBD1. CDR1 and CDR2 from the germline V gene are MDHEN and SYDVKM. This CDR3 comprises 17 residues. The ends lost 5 bases at V and 0 bases at J; junction bases unmatched: 11. CDR3 in amino acids: CASSPGTGRNDQETQYF. The CDR3 DNA reads as TGTGCCAGCAGTCCCGGGACAGGTCGAAATGACCAAGAGACCCAGTACTTC.

CDR3 region: CASRGQGGSEAFF. In nucleotides, the CDR3 is TGCGCCAGCAGAGGGCAGGGTGGGTCTGAAGCTTTCTTT. J is TRBJ1-1 and V is TRBV5-1; perhaps TRBD1 as D (5 bases). The V and J ends lost 5 bases and 6 bases respectively, with 14 bases between them. The CDR3 has 13 residues. Germline loops: CDR1 SGHRS, CDR2 YFSETQ.

This sequence joins TRBV10-3 and TRBJ2-5, with D maybe TRBD2 (6 bases). Trimming removed 3 bases from V and 3 bases from J, with 17 bases in between. The germline gives CDR1 ENHRY, CDR2 SYGVKD. The CDR3 sequence is 16 residues long. CDR3 DNA: TGTGCCATCAGTGAAAAGGAGGAGGGAGTTGAAGAGACCCAGTACTTC. Translation gives CAISEKEEGVEETQYF.

V and J are TRBV19 and TRBJ1-1, with 9 bases matching TRBD1. Trimming cost V 4 bases and J 3 bases; bases outside gene matches: 0. Germline V gene data show CDR1 as LNHDA and CDR2 as SQIVND (reference sequence). The CDR3 consists of 13 residues. CDR3 residues: CASSRQGDTEAFF. For the CDR3, the DNA is TGTGCCAGTAGTAGACAGGGGGACACTGAAGCTTTCTTT. The entire variable domain, with the rest obtained from reference TRBV19 and TRBJ1-1, is as follows: DGGITQSPKYLFRKEGQNVTLSCEQNLNHDAMYWYRQDPGQGLRLIYYSQIVNDFQKGDIAEGYSVSREKKESFPLTVTSAQKNPTAFYLCASSRQGDTEAFFGQGTRLTVV.

The chain links TRBV10-3 to TRBJ1-5, with 7 bases aligning to TRBD1. The germline V gene has CDR1 ENHRY and CDR2 SYGVKD. The CDR3 contains 14 residues. V shed 4 bases, J shed 3 bases, and the junction held 3 bases outside the gene matches. CDR3 sequence reads: CAISGQGDNQPQHF. CDR3 coding DNA: TGTGCCATCAGTGGACAGGGTGACAATCAGCCCCAGCATTTT.

Remarks on this clone: This sample includes further DNA sequences coding for the same CDR3. The chain links TRBV19 to TRBJ1-1; 7 nucleotides align to TRBD1. The V gene's germline CDR1 is LNHDA and CDR2 SQIVND (reference sequence). This CDR3 has 13 residues. V shed 9 bases and J 0 bases; nucleotides not matched to a gene: 4. The CDR3 coding sequence is TGTGCCAGCTCCGGGACAGTGAACACTGAAGCTTTCTTT. Translating it yields CASSGTVNTEAFF.

This clone was detected once. This chain joins TRBV27 and TRBJ2-2; no reliable D call. The length of the CDR3 is 14 residues. Trimming took 3 bases from V and 5 from J, leaving 10 bases between them. From germline, CDR1 is MNHEY and CDR2 SMNVEV (reference sequence). CDR3 residues: CASSLRTRTGELFF. The CDR3 coding sequence is TGTGCCAGCAGTTTGCGGACGAGGACCGGGGAGCTGTTTTTT.

Comments on this clone: An end of the junction does not agree with germline; a read error may underlie this. The chain has TRBV10-3 and TRBJ2-7; D gene ambiguous. The CDR3 runs 15 residues. Per germline, CDR1 ENHRY and CDR2 SYGVKD. CDR3 nucleotides: TGTGCCATCAGTGAGTCGGTACTCTCCTCCTCCGAGCAGTACTTC. It translates to CAISESVLSSSEQYF.

This rearrangement joins TRBV9 to TRBJ1-5; D gene ambiguous. Trimming shortened V by 4 bases and J by 3 bases, and 8 bases separated the two germline ends. The CDR3 has 13 residues. Germline CDR1 is SGDLS and CDR2 is YYNGEE. CDR3 loop: CASSPRPNQPQHF. CDR3 sequence (DNA): TGTGCCAGCAGCCCGAGACCCAATCAGCCCCAGCATTTT.

The chain couples TRBV7-9 to TRBJ1-4; the D is unclear. The CDR3 consists of 18 residues. The V gene's germline CDR1 is SEHNR and CDR2 FQNEAQ (reference sequence). Trimming cost V 2 bases and J 2 bases, with 18 bases left between them. The DNA for the CDR3 is TGTGCCAGCAGCTTATTTACCCCCGCCAGAAGGACTAATGAAAAACTGTTTTTT. Translating gives CASSLFTPARRTNEKLFF.

V is TRBV27 and J is TRBJ1-5; D possibly corresponds to TRBD1 (5 bases). CDR1 is MNHEY, CDR2 SMNVEV, per germline (reference sequence). The CDR3 length is 12 residues. The ends were cut back, 11 bases at V and 6 bases at J, with 14 bases in the middle. This chain's CDR3 is CAQRGVAQPQHF. The CDR3 region has the DNA TGTGCCCAGCGGGGGGTCGCTCAGCCCCAGCATTTT.

The genes are TRBV27 and TRBJ2-7; no definite D call. The CDR3 loop spans 13 amino acids. Deletions cut 1 base from V and 7 bases from J, with 11 bases between. The germline V gene encodes CDR1 MNHEY and CDR2 SMNVEV (reference sequence). The CDR3 protein is CASSLLKGREQYF. In DNA, the CDR3 is TGTGCCAGCAGTTTATTGAAGGGTCGGGAGCAGTACTTC.

The chain joins TRBV27 to TRBJ1-1, with TRBD1 matching 11 bases. The CDR3 is made up of 15 amino acids. V trimming: 6 bases; J trimming: 4 bases; junction bases outside the gene matches: 7. Germline CDR1 and CDR2: MNHEY and SMNVEV (reference sequence). Written as DNA, the CDR3 is TGTGCCAGCAGCCTTAGAGGACAGGGGGCCACTGAAGCTTTCTTT. This translates into CASSLRGQGATEAFF.

The chain employs TRBV28 and TRBJ2-7, with D possibly TRBD1 on 7 matching bases. This CDR3 has 13 residues. Germline-derived CDR1 and CDR2 are MDHEN and SYDVKM. V lost 4 bases and J lost 4, with 11 bases in between. CDR3 nucleotide sequence: TGTGCCAGCAGTTGGGCAGGGGGGTACGAGCAGTACTTC. Protein: CASSWAGGYEQYF.

On this clone: Different DNA sequences within this sample yield the same CDR3. The V and J genes are TRBV28 and TRBJ2-1, with D unclear. The germline V and J ends were trimmed by 2 bases and 2 bases, with 10 bases remaining between them. CDR1 and CDR2 from the germline V gene are MDHEN and SYDVKM. The length of the CDR3 is 15 residues. The CDR3: CASSLGGTPYNEQFF. CDR3 in DNA: TGTGCCAGCAGTTTAGGCGGTACGCCCTACAATGAGCAGTTCTTC.

This chain joins TRBV2 and TRBJ1-1; a possible D gene is TRBD1 (6 bases). Per germline, CDR1 SNHLY and CDR2 FYNNEI. Trimming shortened V by 2 bases and J by 5 bases, and 15 bases separated the two germline ends. The CDR3 sequence is 15 residues long. The CDR3 sequence: CASSELQGILTEAFF. CDR3 sequence (DNA): TGTGCCAGCAGTGAACTACAGGGCATACTTACTGAAGCTTTCTTT.

The V and J genes are TRBV28 and TRBJ2-3; tentatively, D is TRBD2 (6 bases). The CDR3 is 16 amino acids. Germline V gives CDR1 MDHEN, CDR2 SYDVKM. With 1 base removed from V and 2 bases from J, the gap between germline ends came to 13 bases. The CDR3 DNA sequence: TGTGCCAGCAGTTTATCAAACGGAGGGGACACAGATACGCAGTATTTT. It encodes CASSLSNGGDTDTQYF.

The chain recombines TRBV14 with TRBJ2-5, with a weak D call TRBD1 (6 bases). The CDR3 is made up of 16 amino acids. Per the germline V gene, CDR1 is SGHDN and CDR2 is FVKESK. V lost 0 bases to trimming and J lost 4 bases, with 15 bases between them. CDR3 protein: CASSQDGGATGETQYF. Written as DNA, the CDR3 is TGTGCCAGCAGCCAAGACGGTGGGGCGACAGGAGAGACCCAGTACTTC.

A word on this clone: In the same sample, other DNA sequences code for this CDR3. The chain couples TRBV18 to TRBJ2-5; no firm D call. Per germline, CDR1 KGHSH and CDR2 LQKENI. The germline V and J ends were trimmed by 1 base and 2 bases, with 8 bases remaining between them. This CDR3 has 14 amino acids. CDR3 amino acids: CASSPLGLQETQYF. For the CDR3, the DNA is TGTGCCAGCTCACCACTCGGGTTACAAGAGACCCAGTACTTC.

This clone was seen only once. The genes are TRBV2 and TRBJ2-2; 9 bases are shared with TRBD2. Germline CDR1 is SNHLY and CDR2 is FYNNEI. Trimming at V came to 5 bases and at J to 0 bases, leaving 4 bases not matched to a gene. There are 16 residues in the CDR3. The CDR3 DNA reads as TGTGCCAGCAGTATACCTAGCGGGACGAACACCGGGGAGCTGTTTTTT. It encodes CASSIPSGTNTGELFF.

V gene TRBV19 combines with J gene TRBJ1-5; 10 bases agree with TRBD1. J gave up 4 bases and V 4 bases, and 7 bases lay outside the gene matches. This CDR3 is built from 16 residues. Per the germline V gene, CDR1 is LNHDA and CDR2 is SQIVND (reference sequence). The CDR3 reads CASSSGTGERNQPQHF. CDR3 bases: TGTGCCAGTAGTAGTGGGACAGGGGAAAGGAATCAGCCCCAGCATTTT.

This clone was observed a single time. This chain joins TRBV4-3 and TRBJ2-1; D is undetermined. This CDR3 spans 14 amino acids. Germline-derived CDR1 and CDR2 are LGHNA and YSLEER. V gave up 2 bases and J gave up 9 bases, with 14 bases separating them. The CDR3 here is CASSQNFKVGEQFF. The CDR3 nucleotides read TGCGCCAGCAGCCAAAATTTTAAGGTTGGTGAGCAGTTCTTC.

J is TRBJ2-7 and V is TRBV7-2; D remains unclear. The V end lost 2 bases, the J end lost 3 bases, and 23 bases lay between the germline ends. The length of the CDR3 is 18 residues. Germline V gives CDR1 SGHTA, CDR2 FQGNSA. CDR3 nucleotides: TGTGCCAGCAGCTTAACCGTTCTGGCTGGCCGTTCTGTCTACGAGCAGTACTTC. Its translation is CASSLTVLAGRSVYEQYF.

V and J are TRBV7-2 and TRBJ1-4, with D uncertain. The CDR3 has 14 amino acids. The germline CDR1 and CDR2 sequences are SGHTA and FQGNSA. V lost 7 bases and J lost 1, with 10 bases in between. CDR3 DNA sequence: TGTGCCAGCAACCGCGGTTTAACTAATGAAAAACTGTTTTTT. Protein: CASNRGLTNEKLFF.

The genes are TRBV27 and TRBJ2-7; 8 bases are a match to TRBD1. This CDR3 is 15 amino acids long. The germline V gene has CDR1 MNHEY and CDR2 SMNVEV (reference sequence). J lost 3 bases, V lost 7 bases, and 11 bases had no gene match. The CDR3 DNA follows: TGTGCCAGCACCCCCTCCTGGACAGGGAACTACGAGCAGTACTTC. Its protein is CASTPSWTGNYEQYF.

The chain has TRBV10-2 and TRBJ2-7; TRBD1 matches at 7 bases. Germline loops: CDR1 WSHSY, CDR2 SAAADI. The CDR3 covers 14 residues. J lost 2 bases, V lost 6 bases, and 7 bases had no gene match. Written as DNA, the CDR3 is TGCGCCAGCAGGAGCCCGGACAGGACCTACGAGCAGTACTTC. It codes for CASRSPDRTYEQYF.

The gene calls are TRBV9 and TRBJ2-1; TRBD1 agrees at 10 bases. Unmatched junction bases numbered 4, after V lost 4 bases and J lost 3 bases. Germline CDR1 is SGDLS and CDR2 is YYNGEE. This CDR3 spans 15 amino acids. The DNA for the CDR3 is TGTGCCAGCAGCTCGGACAGGGGGTACTACAATGAGCAGTTCTTC. Protein product: CASSSDRGYYNEQFF. The variable domain in full, with the rest retrieved from reference TRBV9 and TRBJ2-1, is DSGVTQTPKHLITATGQRVTLRCSPRSGDLSVYWYQQSLDQGLQFLIQYYNGEERAKGNILERFSAQQFPDLHSELNLSSLELGDSALYFCASSSDRGYYNEQFFGPGTRLTVL.